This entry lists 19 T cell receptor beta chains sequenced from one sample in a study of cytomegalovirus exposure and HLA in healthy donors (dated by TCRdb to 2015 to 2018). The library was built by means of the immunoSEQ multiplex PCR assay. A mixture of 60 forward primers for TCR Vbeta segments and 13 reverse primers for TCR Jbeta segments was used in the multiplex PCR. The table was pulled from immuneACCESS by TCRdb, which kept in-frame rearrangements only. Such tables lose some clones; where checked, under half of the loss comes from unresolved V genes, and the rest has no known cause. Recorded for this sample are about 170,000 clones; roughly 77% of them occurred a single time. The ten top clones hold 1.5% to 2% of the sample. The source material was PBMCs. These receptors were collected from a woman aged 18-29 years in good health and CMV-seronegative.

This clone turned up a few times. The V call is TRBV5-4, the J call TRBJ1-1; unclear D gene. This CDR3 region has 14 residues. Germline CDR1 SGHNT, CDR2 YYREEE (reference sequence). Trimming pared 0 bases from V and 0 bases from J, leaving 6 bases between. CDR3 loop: CASSLVDMNTEAFF. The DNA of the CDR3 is TGTGCCAGCAGCTTGGTAGATATGAACACTGAAGCTTTCTTT.

CDR3 nucleotide sequence: TGTGCCATCAGCGAAAGGGACAGGGGGGTTTTCGGGGAGCTGTTTTTT. Its protein is CAISERDRGVFGELFF. The chain is built from TRBV10-3 and TRBJ2-2, with 11 nucleotides matching TRBD1. In germline, CDR1 is ENHRY, CDR2 SYGVKD. With 6 bases clipped from V and 7 bases from J, the junction kept 10 bases outside the gene matches. CDR3 length: 16 amino acids.

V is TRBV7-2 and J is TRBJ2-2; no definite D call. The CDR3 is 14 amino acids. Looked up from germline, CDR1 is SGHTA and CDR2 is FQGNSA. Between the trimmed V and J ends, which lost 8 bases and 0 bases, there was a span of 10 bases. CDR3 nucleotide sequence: TGTGCCAGCCTCACGGCGGCGAACACCGGGGAGCTGTTTTTT. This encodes CASLTAANTGELFF.

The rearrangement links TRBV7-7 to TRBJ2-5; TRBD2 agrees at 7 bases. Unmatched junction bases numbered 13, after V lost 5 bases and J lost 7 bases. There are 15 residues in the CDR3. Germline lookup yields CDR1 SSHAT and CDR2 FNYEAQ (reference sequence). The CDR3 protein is CASSPAGVNWGTQYF. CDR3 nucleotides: TGTGCCAGCAGCCCCGCGGGGGTCAATTGGGGGACCCAGTACTTC.

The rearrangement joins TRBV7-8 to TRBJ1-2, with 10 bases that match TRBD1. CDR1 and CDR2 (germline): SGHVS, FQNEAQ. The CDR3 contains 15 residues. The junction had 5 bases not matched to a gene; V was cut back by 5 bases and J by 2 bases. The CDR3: CASSRGTGANYGYTF. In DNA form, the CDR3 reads TGTGCCAGCAGCCGAGGGACAGGGGCAAACTATGGCTACACCTTC.

The CDR3 here is CASSWSSENTEAFF. Written as DNA, the CDR3 is TGTGCCAGCAGTTGGTCATCAGAGAACACTGAAGCTTTCTTT. This chain links TRBV6-5 with TRBJ1-1; D ambiguous. The CDR3 is made up of 14 amino acids. CDR1 and CDR2 from the germline V gene are MNHEY and SVGAGI. The V end lost 4 bases, the J end lost 1 base, and 10 bases lay between the germline ends.

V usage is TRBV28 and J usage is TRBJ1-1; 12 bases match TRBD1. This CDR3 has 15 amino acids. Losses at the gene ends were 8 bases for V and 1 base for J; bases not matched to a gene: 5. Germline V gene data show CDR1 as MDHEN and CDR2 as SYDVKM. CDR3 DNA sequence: TGTGCCAGCTGCAGGGACAGGGGGCAGAACACTGAAGCTTTCTTT. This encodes CASCRDRGQNTEAFF.

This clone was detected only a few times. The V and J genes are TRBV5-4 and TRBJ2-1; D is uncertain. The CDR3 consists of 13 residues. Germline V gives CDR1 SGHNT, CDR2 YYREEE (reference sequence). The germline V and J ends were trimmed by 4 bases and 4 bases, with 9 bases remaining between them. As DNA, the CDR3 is TGTGCCAGCAGCCCCAACAGTTACAATGAGCAGTTCTTC. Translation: CASSPNSYNEQFF.

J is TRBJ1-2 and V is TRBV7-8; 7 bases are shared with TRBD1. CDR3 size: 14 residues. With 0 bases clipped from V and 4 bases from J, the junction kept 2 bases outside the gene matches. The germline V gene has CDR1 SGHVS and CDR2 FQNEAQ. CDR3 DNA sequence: TGTGCCAGCAGCTTAGCGGGGACAGTCTATGGCTACACCTTC. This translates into CASSLAGTVYGYTF.

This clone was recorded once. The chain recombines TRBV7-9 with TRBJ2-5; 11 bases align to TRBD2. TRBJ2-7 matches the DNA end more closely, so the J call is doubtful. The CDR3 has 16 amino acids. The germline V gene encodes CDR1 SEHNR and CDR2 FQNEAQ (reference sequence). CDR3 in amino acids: CASSPYSSGGRYEQYF. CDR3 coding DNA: TGTGCCAGCAGCCCCTACTCTAGCGGGGGGAGATACGAGCAGTACTTC.

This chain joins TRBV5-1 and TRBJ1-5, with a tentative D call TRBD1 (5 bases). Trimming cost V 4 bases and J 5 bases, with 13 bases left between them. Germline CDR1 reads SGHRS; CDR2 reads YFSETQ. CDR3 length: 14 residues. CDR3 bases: TGCGCCAGCAGCCCGGGGGACGGTCATCAGCCCCAGCATTTT. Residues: CASSPGDGHQPQHF.

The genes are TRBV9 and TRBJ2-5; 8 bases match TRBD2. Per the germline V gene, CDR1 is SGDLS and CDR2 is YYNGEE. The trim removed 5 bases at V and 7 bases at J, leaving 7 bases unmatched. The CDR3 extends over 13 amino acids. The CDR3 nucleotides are TGTGCCAGCAGTCATGGGACTAGTGTGACCCAGTACTTC. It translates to CASSHGTSVTQYF.

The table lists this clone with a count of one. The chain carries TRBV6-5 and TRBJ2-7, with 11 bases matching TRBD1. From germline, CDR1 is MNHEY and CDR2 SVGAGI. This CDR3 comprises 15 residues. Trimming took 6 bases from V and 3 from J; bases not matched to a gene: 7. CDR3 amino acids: CASSRTGTGGYEQYF. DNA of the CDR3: TGTGCCAGCAGCCGTACCGGGACAGGGGGCTACGAGCAGTACTTC.

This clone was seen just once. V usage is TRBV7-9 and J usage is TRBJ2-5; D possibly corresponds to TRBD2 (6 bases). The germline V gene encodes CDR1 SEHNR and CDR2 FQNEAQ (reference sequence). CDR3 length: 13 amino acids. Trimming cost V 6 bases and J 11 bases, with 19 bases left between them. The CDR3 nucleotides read TGTGCCAGCAGGAGTGCGGGGCTGGGGGAGCAGTACTTC. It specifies CASRSAGLGEQYF.

The CDR3 DNA is TGCGCCAGCAGCCCCCTGGTCATAGCGGGAAGCACAGATACGCAGTATTTT. Protein sequence: CASSPLVIAGSTDTQYF. The V call is TRBV5-1, the J call TRBJ2-3; the match to TRBD2 covers 8 bases. Germline-derived CDR1 and CDR2 are SGHRS and YFSETQ. With 4 bases clipped from V and 0 bases from J, the junction kept 10 bases outside the gene matches. The CDR3 runs to 17 residues.

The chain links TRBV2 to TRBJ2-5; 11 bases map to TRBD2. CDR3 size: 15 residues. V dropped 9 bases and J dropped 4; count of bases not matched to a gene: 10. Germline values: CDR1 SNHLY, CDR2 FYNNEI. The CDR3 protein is CARRGGLAGGETQYF. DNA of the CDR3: TGTGCCAGGAGGGGCGGTCTAGCGGGGGGAGAGACCCAGTACTTC.

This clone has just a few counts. This CDR3 is CAWGPDRDYGYTF. CDR3 nucleotide sequence: TGTGCCTGGGGGCCGGACAGAGACTATGGCTACACCTTC. V gene TRBV30 combines with J gene TRBJ1-2; D possibly corresponds to TRBD1 (6 bases). Germline V lookup: CDR1 GTSNPN, CDR2 SVGIG (reference sequence). This CDR3 is 13 amino acids long. Trimming took 5 bases from V and 3 from J, leaving 13 bases between them.

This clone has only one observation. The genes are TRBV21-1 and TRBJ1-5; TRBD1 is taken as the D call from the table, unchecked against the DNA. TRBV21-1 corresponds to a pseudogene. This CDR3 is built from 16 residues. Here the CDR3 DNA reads TGTGCCAGCGGGAAGAGACAGGATTGGGGCAATCAGCCCCAGCATTTT. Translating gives CASGKRQDWGNQPQHF.

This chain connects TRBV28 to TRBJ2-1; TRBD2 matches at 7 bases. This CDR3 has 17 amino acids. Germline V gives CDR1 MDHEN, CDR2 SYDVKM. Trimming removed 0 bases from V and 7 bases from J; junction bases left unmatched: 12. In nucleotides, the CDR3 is TGTGCCAGCAGTTTATGGGCGGGAGACCCCGTTGGGAATGAGCAGTTCTTC. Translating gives CASSLWAGDPVGNEQFF.